The present TCR beta chain was sequenced within a study of memory CD4+ T cells and cytomegalovirus serostatus. Across the study: This sample comes from healthy Belgian adults, several CMV seropositive, around 26 seronegative. Study-level results: Median bootstrapped AUC for CMV status was about 0.94 originally, approximately 0.9 US-trained. Each of approximately 73 CMV-associated TCRbeta sequences occurred in one to five individuals.

Germline CDR1 SGHTA, CDR2 FQGNSA. J gave up 9 bases and V 4 bases, and 7 bases lay outside the gene matches. The CDR3 is 15 amino acids. This clone was detected only a few times. Its antigen is not identified. Only in-frame clones appear in the TCRdb table, and some are missing; sequencing was by immunoSEQ multiplex PCR. The table shows under 50,000 clones, with 74% occurring only once. Single viable CD3+CD4+CD8-CD45RO+ cells were sorted as the memory CD4+ T cells. Positive selection with CD4 microbeads enriched total CD4+ T cells. V gene TRBV7-2 combines with J gene TRBJ1-6; 9 bases line up with TRBD1. What was sequenced was memory CD4+ T cells from blood. This receptor was identified in an adult in good health and CMV-seropositive. The CDR3 nucleotides are TGTGCCAGCAGCTCATGGACAGGGGCGATTTCACCCCTCCACTTT. Translating it yields CASSSWTGAISPLHF. The full variable domain, completed using reference TRBV7-2 and TRBJ1-6, is GAGVSQSPSNKVTEKGKDVELRCDPISGHTALYWYRQSLGQGLEFLIYFQGNSAPDKSGLPSDRFSAERTGGSVSTLTIQRTQQEDSAVYLCASSSWTGAISPLHFGNGTRLTVT.